The next 24 T cell receptor beta chains were all read from a single sample in a study of control samples from healthy donors and cancer patients. The method was immunoSEQ multiplex PCR; TCRdb's version includes in-frame clones alone and lacks a portion of them. The sample includes 100,000 to 150,000 clones, approximately 94% seen only once; the top ten take 3.6%. Sequences were obtained from blood. The receptor set was obtained from a man aged 25 to 40 in good health.

The chain recombines TRBV27 with TRBJ2-2; maybe TRBD1 (6 bases). Germline-derived CDR1 and CDR2 are MNHEY and SMNVEV (reference sequence). V was pared by 7 bases and J by 3 bases, with 15 bases between. The CDR3 runs to 15 residues. The chain's CDR3 is CASMGTYLYTGELFF. The DNA of the CDR3 is TGTGCCAGCATGGGGACATACCTCTACACCGGGGAGCTGTTTTTT.

The chain is built from TRBV4-1 and TRBJ1-6; D ambiguous. Germline V gene data show CDR1 as MGHRA and CDR2 as YSYEKL. Trimming removed 2 bases from V and 7 bases from J, with 12 bases in between. The CDR3 runs to 15 residues. CDR3 sequence: CASSQPPGRNSPLHF. The CDR3 region has the DNA TGCGCCAGCAGCCAACCCCCAGGCCGAAATTCACCCCTCCACTTT.

This clone was recorded once. The V gene is TRBV5-4, the J gene TRBJ2-1, with TRBD1 as a possible D gene (6 bases). Germline lookup yields CDR1 SGHNT and CDR2 YYREEE (reference sequence). CDR3 length: 15 amino acids. Trimming left V 4 bases short and J 8 bases short, with 19 bases between. The CDR3 DNA reads as TGTGCCAGCAGCCCTGTTAAGGGGGTTAGCGATGAGCAGTTCTTC. Translation gives CASSPVKGVSDEQFF. The whole variable domain, filled in from reference TRBV5-4 and TRBJ2-1, reads ETGVTQSPTHLIKTRGQQVTLRCSSQSGHNTVSWYQQALGQGPQFIFQYYREEENGRGNFPPRFSGLQFPNYSSELNVNALELDDSALYLCASSPVKGVSDEQFFGPGTRLTVL.

This chain connects TRBV18 to TRBJ2-5; TRBD2 agrees at 9 bases. The CDR3 runs 16 residues. After removal of 3 bases from V and 1 base from J, the junction contained 6 bases not matched to a gene. The germline V gene has CDR1 KGHSH and CDR2 LQKENI. The CDR3 sequence: CASSPGTSGSQETQYF. CDR3 bases: TGTGCCAGCTCACCGGGTACTAGCGGGTCCCAAGAGACCCAGTACTTC.

The table lists this clone with a count of one. The rearrangement uses TRBV7-9 and TRBJ2-5; TRBD2 matches 7 bases. Germline lookup yields CDR1 SEHNR and CDR2 FQNEAQ (reference sequence). CDR3 size: 15 residues. V gave up 7 bases and J gave up 5 bases; unmatched junction bases: 13. The CDR3 DNA sequence: TGTGCCAGCACCGAGTCAGGGATGGGAGGGGAGACCCAGTACTTC. The encoded protein is CASTESGMGGETQYF.

This chain connects TRBV14 to TRBJ2-7; D not resolved. The CDR3 spans 15 residues. The V end lost 3 bases, the J end lost 6 bases, and 18 bases lay between the germline ends. The germline CDR1 and CDR2 sequences are SGHDN and FVKESK. The CDR3 sequence: CASSHNNKVLGEQYF. Written as DNA, the CDR3 is TGTGCCAGCAGCCATAATAATAAAGTCCTCGGCGAGCAGTACTTC. The full variable domain, its missing parts supplied by reference TRBV14 and TRBJ2-7, is EAGVTQFPSHSVIEKGQTVTLRCDPISGHDNLYWYRRVMGKEIKFLLHFVKESKQDESGMPNNRFLAERTGGTYSTLKVQPAELEDSGVYFCASSHNNKVLGEQYFGPGTRLTVT.

The table lists this clone with a count of one. The rearrangement links TRBV27 to TRBJ1-6; 12 nucleotides align to TRBD1. Germline lookup yields CDR1 MNHEY and CDR2 SMNVEV (reference sequence). The CDR3 is 15 amino acids. The V and J ends lost 3 bases and 8 bases, in that order; junction bases with no gene match: 2. CDR3: CASSLGTGGYSPLHF. The CDR3 DNA reads as TGTGCCAGCAGTTTGGGGACAGGGGGCTATTCACCCCTCCACTTT.

The chain is built from TRBV9 and TRBJ2-3; unclear D gene. The CDR3 extends over 14 amino acids. CDR1 is SGDLS, CDR2 YYNGEE, per germline. V was trimmed by 3 bases and J by 6 bases, leaving 14 bases between them. The CDR3 spells CASSAGRHPDTQYF. In DNA form, the CDR3 reads TGTGCCAGCAGCGCCGGGCGGCATCCCGATACGCAGTATTTT.

The V gene is TRBV4-3, the J gene TRBJ2-6; D possibly corresponds to TRBD2 (6 bases). CDR1 is LGHNA and CDR2 is YSLEER in the germline V gene. Deletions cut 7 bases from V and 2 bases from J, with 15 bases between. CDR3 length equals 16 residues. For the CDR3, the DNA is TGCGCCAGCAACTCCGGCGGGGTAGCTGGGGCCAACGTCCTGACTTTC. It translates to CASNSGGVAGANVLTF.

Concerning this clone itself: The same CDR3 can be traced to other DNA sequences in this sample. The chain is built from TRBV27 and TRBJ1-2; tentatively, D is TRBD1 (5 bases). The germline gives CDR1 MNHEY, CDR2 SMNVEV (reference sequence). V lost 5 bases and J lost 3, with 10 bases in between. The CDR3 is 13 amino acids. Written as DNA, the CDR3 is TGTGCCAGCAGTATCCAGGGTGACTATGGCTACACCTTC. Its protein is CASSIQGDYGYTF.

The V call is TRBV7-3, the J call TRBJ2-7, with no clear D. V gave up 3 bases and J gave up 6 bases, with 12 bases separating them. Germline CDR1 and CDR2: SGHTA and FQGTGA. The CDR3 covers 13 residues. The chain's CDR3 is CASSFGVASEQYF. The CDR3 nucleotides read TGTGCCAGCAGCTTTGGCGTAGCCTCCGAGCAGTACTTC.

The genes are TRBV6-5 and TRBJ1-1; 7 nucleotides match TRBD1. Germline loops: CDR1 MNHEY, CDR2 SVGAGI. The ends lost 7 bases at V and 6 bases at J; junction bases unmatched: 5. The CDR3 sequence is 12 residues long. The CDR3 DNA sequence: TGTGCCAGCACCGACAGGGCCTCTGAAGCTTTCTTT. The encoded protein is CASTDRASEAFF.

The rearrangement links TRBV19 to TRBJ1-2, with D unresolved. Germline CDR1 reads LNHDA; CDR2 reads SQIVND (reference sequence). The ends were cut back, 3 bases at V and 1 base at J, with 9 bases in the middle. The CDR3 runs 14 residues. The CDR3 nucleotides are TGTGCCAGTAGTATCCAGGACGGTAACTATGGCTACACCTTC. Its protein product is CASSIQDGNYGYTF. The whole variable domain, filled in from reference TRBV19 and TRBJ1-2, reads DGGITQSPKYLFRKEGQNVTLSCEQNLNHDAMYWYRQDPGQGLRLIYYSQIVNDFQKGDIAEGYSVSREKKESFPLTVTSAQKNPTAFYLCASSIQDGNYGYTFGSGTRLTVV.

The count of this clone is one. The chain links TRBV18 to TRBJ1-6, with D tentatively TRBD1 (5 bases). With 5 bases removed from V and 4 bases from J, the gap between germline ends came to 15 bases. The CDR3 has 16 amino acids. Germline CDR1 and CDR2: KGHSH and LQKENI. CDR3 DNA sequence: TGTGCCAGCTCAACGGGGGTCGGGGCGTATAATTCACCCCTCCACTTT. Amino acids: CASSTGVGAYNSPLHF.

V gene TRBV19 combines with J gene TRBJ2-7; 7 nucleotides agree with TRBD1. With V trimmed by 5 bases and J by 3 bases, 4 bases remained unmatched. Germline V gives CDR1 LNHDA, CDR2 SQIVND (reference sequence). This CDR3 spans 13 amino acids. CDR3 nucleotide sequence: TGTGCCAGTAGTGTTAACAGGGGCTACGAGCAGTACTTC. It translates to CASSVNRGYEQYF.

The rearrangement links TRBV6-2 or TRBV6-3 to TRBJ1-4, with a tentative D call TRBD1 (5 bases). Germline V gene sequence: CDR1 MNHEY, CDR2 SVGEGT. V shed 6 bases and J shed 0 bases, with 11 bases lying between them. The length of the CDR3 is 15 residues. The CDR3 loop is CASSRGRATNEKLFF. The CDR3 nucleotides are TGTGCCAGCAGCCGGGGACGGGCAACTAATGAAAAACTGTTTTTT.

The chain recombines TRBV27 with TRBJ2-7; 7 nucleotides match TRBD2. This CDR3 contains 13 residues. V shed 3 bases, J shed 6 bases, and the junction held 5 bases outside the gene matches. In germline, CDR1 is MNHEY, CDR2 SMNVEV (reference sequence). The DNA for the CDR3 is TGTGCCAGCAGTTTCGGGGCTAGCGGCGAGCAGTACTTC. Translated: CASSFGASGEQYF.

On this clone: The same CDR3 can be traced to other DNA sequences in this sample. The chain uses TRBV5-6 and TRBJ1-2; 8 bases are a match to TRBD1. This CDR3 comprises 14 residues. Per germline, CDR1 SGHDT and CDR2 YYEEEE. The V and J ends lost 3 bases and 4 bases, in that order; junction bases with no gene match: 5. CDR3 region: CASSSGTGGYGYTF. The CDR3, as DNA: TGTGCCAGCAGCTCAGGCACAGGGGGCTATGGCTACACCTTC.

The chain uses TRBV18 and TRBJ2-7; the D gene is possibly TRBD1 (6 bases). The V end was cut by 3 bases, the J end by 2 bases, with 14 bases between. This CDR3 region has 15 residues. CDR1 and CDR2 (germline): KGHSH, LQKENI. The CDR3 reads CASSPDLQGTYEQYF. The DNA of the CDR3 is TGTGCCAGCTCACCCGACTTACAGGGTACCTACGAGCAGTACTTC.

This chain uses TRBV19 with TRBJ1-2; D is undetermined. From germline, CDR1 is LNHDA and CDR2 SQIVND (reference sequence). The CDR3 totals 14 residues. The ends were cut back, 3 bases at V and 8 bases at J, with 16 bases in the middle. This CDR3 reads CASSMEGLGLGYTF. CDR3 coding DNA: TGTGCCAGTAGTATGGAAGGTTTGGGGTTGGGCTACACCTTC. Filled out from reference TRBV19 and TRBJ1-2, the complete variable domain reads DGGITQSPKYLFRKEGQNVTLSCEQNLNHDAMYWYRQDPGQGLRLIYYSQIVNDFQKGDIAEGYSVSREKKESFPLTVTSAQKNPTAFYLCASSMEGLGLGYTFGSGTRLTVV.

Only one count was recorded for this clone. This chain joins TRBV6-2 or TRBV6-3 and TRBJ1-4; possibly TRBD1 for D (5 bases). CDR3 length equals 14 residues. V was trimmed by 5 bases and J by 7 bases, leaving 14 bases between them. The germline CDR1 and CDR2 sequences are MNHEY and SVGEGT. The CDR3 sequence: CASSKGQAAEKLFF. In DNA, the CDR3 is TGTGCCAGCAGTAAAGGACAAGCAGCTGAAAAACTGTTTTTT.

The rearrangement uses TRBV11-2 and TRBJ2-3, with 11 bases that match TRBD2. CDR3 length: 20 amino acids. The ends lost 0 bases at V and 2 bases at J; junction bases unmatched: 13. Looked up from germline, CDR1 is SGHAT and CDR2 is FQNNGV. DNA of the CDR3: TGTGCCAGCAGCTTAGAGGGGAGGAATAGCGGGGGGGCATACACAGATACGCAGTATTTT. It translates to CASSLEGRNSGGAYTDTQYF.

The chain has TRBV30 and TRBJ2-5; 8 nucleotides line up with TRBD1. Germline V gene data show CDR1 as GTSNPN and CDR2 as SVGIG (reference sequence). This CDR3 has 16 amino acids. Trimming removed 4 bases from V and 4 bases from J; junction bases left unmatched: 14. The CDR3 region is CAWTRGQGTSRETQYF. CDR3 nucleotide sequence: TGTGCCTGGACCCGAGGACAGGGAACCTCGCGAGAGACCCAGTACTTC. Full variable domain (missing parts from reference TRBV30 and TRBJ2-5): SQTIHQWPATLVQPVGSPLSLECTVEGTSNPNLYWYRQAAGRGLQLLFYSVGIGQISSEVPQNLSASRPQDRQFILSSKKLLLSDSGFYLCAWTRGQGTSRETQYFGPGTRLLVL.

This clone was counted once. J is TRBJ1-1 and V is TRBV10-2; D ambiguous. Trimming removed 3 bases from V and 6 bases from J, with 8 bases in between. Germline CDR1 reads WSHSY; CDR2 reads SAAADI. The CDR3 extends over 12 amino acids. The CDR3 loop reads CASSDPGPEAFF. The CDR3 nucleotides read TGCGCCAGCAGTGACCCGGGTCCTGAAGCTTTCTTT.